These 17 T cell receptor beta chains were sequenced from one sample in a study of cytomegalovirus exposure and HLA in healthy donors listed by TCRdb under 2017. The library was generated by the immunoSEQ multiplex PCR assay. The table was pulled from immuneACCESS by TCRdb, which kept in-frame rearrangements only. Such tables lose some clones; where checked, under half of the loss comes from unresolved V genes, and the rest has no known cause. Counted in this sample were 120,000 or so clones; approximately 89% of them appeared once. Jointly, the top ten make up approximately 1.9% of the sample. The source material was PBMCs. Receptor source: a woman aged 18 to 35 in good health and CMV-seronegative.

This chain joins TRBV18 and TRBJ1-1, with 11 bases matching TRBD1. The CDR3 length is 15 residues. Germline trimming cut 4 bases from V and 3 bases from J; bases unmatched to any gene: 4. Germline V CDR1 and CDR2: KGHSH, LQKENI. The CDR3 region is CASSLAGQGDTEAFF. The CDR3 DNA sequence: TGTGCCAGCTCACTAGCGGGACAGGGGGACACTGAAGCTTTCTTT.

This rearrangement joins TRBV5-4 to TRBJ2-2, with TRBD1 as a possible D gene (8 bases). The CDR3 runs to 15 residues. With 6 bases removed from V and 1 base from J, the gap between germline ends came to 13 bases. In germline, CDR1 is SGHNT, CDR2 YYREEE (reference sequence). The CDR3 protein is CASTSGTGNTGELFF. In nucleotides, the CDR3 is TGTGCCAGCACCAGCGGGACAGGGAACACCGGGGAGCTGTTTTTT.

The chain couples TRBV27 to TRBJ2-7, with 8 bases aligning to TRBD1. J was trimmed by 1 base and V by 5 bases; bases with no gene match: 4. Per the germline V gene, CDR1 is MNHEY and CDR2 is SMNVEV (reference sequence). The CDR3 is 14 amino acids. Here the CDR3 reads CASSPRQGSYEQYF. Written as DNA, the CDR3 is TGTGCCAGCAGTCCCCGACAGGGGTCCTACGAGCAGTACTTC.

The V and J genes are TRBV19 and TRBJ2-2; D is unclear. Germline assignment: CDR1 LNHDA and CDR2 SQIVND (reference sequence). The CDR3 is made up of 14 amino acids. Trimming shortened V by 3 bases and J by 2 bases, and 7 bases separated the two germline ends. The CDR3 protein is CASSIYRNTGELFF. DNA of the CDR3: TGTGCCAGTAGTATTTACAGAAACACCGGGGAGCTGTTTTTT.

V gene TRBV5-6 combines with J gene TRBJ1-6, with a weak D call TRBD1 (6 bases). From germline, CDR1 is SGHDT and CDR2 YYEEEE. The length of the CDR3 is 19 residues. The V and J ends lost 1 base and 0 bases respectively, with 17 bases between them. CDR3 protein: CASSLIYGGASSYNSPLHF. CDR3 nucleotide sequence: TGTGCCAGCAGCTTGATTTATGGGGGCGCGAGCTCCTATAATTCACCCCTCCACTTT.

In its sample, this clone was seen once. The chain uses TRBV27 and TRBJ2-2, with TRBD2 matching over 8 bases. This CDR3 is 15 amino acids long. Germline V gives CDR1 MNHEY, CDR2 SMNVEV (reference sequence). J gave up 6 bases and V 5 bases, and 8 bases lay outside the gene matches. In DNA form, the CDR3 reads TGTGCCAGCAGTCTCCCCGCCGGGGGGGCCGGGGAGCTGTTTTTT. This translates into CASSLPAGGAGELFF.

The CDR3 loop reads CASISSGRVSYNEQFF. Here the CDR3 DNA reads TGTGCCAGCATCAGTAGCGGGAGGGTGTCCTACAATGAGCAGTTCTTC. This sequence joins TRBV28 and TRBJ2-1; 11 bases map to TRBD2. Germline loops: CDR1 MDHEN, CDR2 SYDVKM. The CDR3 loop spans 16 amino acids. V lost 7 bases, J lost 1 base, and 6 bases stayed unmatched.

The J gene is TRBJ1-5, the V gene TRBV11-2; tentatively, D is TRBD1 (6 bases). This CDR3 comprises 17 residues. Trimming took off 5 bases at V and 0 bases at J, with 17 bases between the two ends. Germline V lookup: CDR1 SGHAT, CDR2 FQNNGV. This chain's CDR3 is CASSPGATGFSNQPQHF. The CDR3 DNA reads TGTGCCAGCAGCCCAGGGGCGACAGGTTTTAGCAATCAGCCCCAGCATTTT.

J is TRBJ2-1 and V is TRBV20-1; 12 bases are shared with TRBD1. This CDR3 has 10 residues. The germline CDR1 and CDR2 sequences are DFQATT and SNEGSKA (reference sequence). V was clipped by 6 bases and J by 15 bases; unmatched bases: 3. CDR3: CSATGQGAFF. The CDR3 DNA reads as TGCAGTGCCACGGGACAGGGGGCGTTCTTC.

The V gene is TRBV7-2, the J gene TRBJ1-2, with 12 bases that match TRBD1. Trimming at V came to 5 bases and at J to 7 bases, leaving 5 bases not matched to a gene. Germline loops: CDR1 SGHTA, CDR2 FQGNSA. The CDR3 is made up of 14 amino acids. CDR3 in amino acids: CASSLGQGAGGYTF. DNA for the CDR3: TGTGCCAGCAGCCTGGGACAGGGGGCGGGTGGCTACACCTTC.

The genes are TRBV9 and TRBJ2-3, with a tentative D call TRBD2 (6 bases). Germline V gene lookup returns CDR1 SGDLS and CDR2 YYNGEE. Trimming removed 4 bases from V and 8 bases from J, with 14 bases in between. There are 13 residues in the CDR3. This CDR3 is CASSSITSSTQYF. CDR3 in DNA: TGTGCCAGCAGCTCAATAACTAGCAGTACGCAGTATTTT.

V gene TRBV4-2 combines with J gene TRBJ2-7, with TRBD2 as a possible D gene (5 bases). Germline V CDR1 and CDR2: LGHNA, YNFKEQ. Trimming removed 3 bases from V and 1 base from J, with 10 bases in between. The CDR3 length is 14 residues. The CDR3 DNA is TGTGCCAGCAGCCAGGTAGCGTCTTCCTACGAGCAGTACTTC. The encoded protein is CASSQVASSYEQYF.

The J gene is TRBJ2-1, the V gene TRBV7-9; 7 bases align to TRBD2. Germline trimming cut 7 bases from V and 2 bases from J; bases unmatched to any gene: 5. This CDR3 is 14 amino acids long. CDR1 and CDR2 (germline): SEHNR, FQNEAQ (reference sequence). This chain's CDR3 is CASNGGSPYNEQFF. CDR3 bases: TGTGCCAGCAACGGGGGGAGCCCCTACAATGAGCAGTTCTTC.

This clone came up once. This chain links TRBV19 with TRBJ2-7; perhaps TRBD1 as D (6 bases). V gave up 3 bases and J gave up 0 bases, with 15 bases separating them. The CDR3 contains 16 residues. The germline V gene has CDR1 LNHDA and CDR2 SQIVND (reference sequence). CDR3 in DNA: TGTGCCAGTAGTATCGCCCTGGACAGATTCTCCTACGAGCAGTACTTC. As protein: CASSIALDRFSYEQYF.

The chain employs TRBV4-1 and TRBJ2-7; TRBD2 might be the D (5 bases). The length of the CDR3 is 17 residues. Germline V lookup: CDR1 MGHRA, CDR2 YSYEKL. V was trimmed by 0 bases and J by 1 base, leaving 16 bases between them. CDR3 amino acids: CASSQEGDPHGSYEQYF. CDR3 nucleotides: TGCGCCAGCAGCCAAGAGGGAGACCCCCACGGATCCTACGAGCAGTACTTC.

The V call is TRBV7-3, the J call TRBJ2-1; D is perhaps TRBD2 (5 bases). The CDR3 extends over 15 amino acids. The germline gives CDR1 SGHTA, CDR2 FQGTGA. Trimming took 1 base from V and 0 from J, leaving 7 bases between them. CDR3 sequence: CASSLRESSYNEQFF. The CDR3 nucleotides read TGTGCCAGCAGCTTAAGGGAGAGCTCCTACAATGAGCAGTTCTTC. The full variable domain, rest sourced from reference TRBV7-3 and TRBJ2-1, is GAGVSQTPSNKVTEKGKYVELRCDPISGHTALYWYRQSLGQGPEFLIYFQGTGAADDSGLPNDRFFAVRPEGSVSTLKIQRTERGDSAVYLCASSLRESSYNEQFFGPGTRLTVL.

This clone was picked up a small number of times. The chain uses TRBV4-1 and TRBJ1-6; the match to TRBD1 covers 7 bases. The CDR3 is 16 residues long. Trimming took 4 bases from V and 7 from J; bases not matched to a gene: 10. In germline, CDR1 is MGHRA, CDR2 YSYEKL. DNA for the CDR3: TGCGCCAGCAGCCTGGCCCTGACAGGGTTAAATTCACCCCTCCACTTT. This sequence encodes CASSLALTGLNSPLHF.